The 24 T cell receptor beta chains reported below all come from one sample, sequenced in a study of blood T cell repertoires in COVID-19 (dated by TCRdb to 2018 to 2021). Library preparation used the immunoSEQ multiplex PCR assay. As stored in TCRdb, this immuneACCESS dataset retains in-frame rearrangements with V and J assigned. A fraction of the clones does not appear; measured against another copy, unresolved V genes explain less than half of the discrepancy, and the remainder lacks a known reason. A total of just over 650,000 clones appear in this sample, 85% to 90% of them only once. Of the sample, about 0.24% is held by the ten largest clones. The sample consisted of peripheral blood. The receptors shown here come from a woman aged 18-29 years with acute or convalescent COVID-19.

The rearrangement uses TRBV2 and TRBJ2-2, with 7 bases aligning to TRBD1. From germline, CDR1 is SNHLY and CDR2 FYNNEI. This CDR3 has 13 residues. Trimming at V came to 10 bases and at J to 0 bases, leaving 2 bases not matched to a gene. Written as DNA, the CDR3 is TGTGCCAAGGGGACAGCGAACACCGGGGAGCTGTTTTTT. This codes for CAKGTANTGELFF.

This chain connects TRBV2 to TRBJ1-4, with D tentatively TRBD1 (5 bases). Deletions cut 10 bases from V and 3 bases from J, with 12 bases between. CDR1 and CDR2 (germline): SNHLY, FYNNEI. This CDR3 spans 13 amino acids. The CDR3: CATSRGANEKLFF. The DNA for the CDR3 is TGTGCCACCTCTCGGGGGGCTAATGAAAAACTGTTTTTT.

This chain links TRBV12-3 or TRBV12-4 with TRBJ2-5; D is unresolved. The CDR3 sequence is 13 residues long. V lost 5 bases, J lost 1 base, and 8 bases lay in between. Here the CDR3 reads CASSPTRQETQYF. The CDR3 coding sequence is TGTGCCAGCAGTCCGACTCGCCAAGAGACCCAGTACTTC.

The table lists this clone with a few counts. The gene calls are TRBV7-9 and TRBJ1-4; D may be TRBD1 (6 bases). Trimming cost V 4 bases and J 7 bases, with 22 bases left between them. The CDR3 loop spans 17 amino acids. Germline-derived CDR1 and CDR2 are SEHNR and FQNEAQ (reference sequence). The CDR3 region is CASSYDRPSARSEKLFF. As DNA, the CDR3 is TGTGCCAGCAGCTATGACAGGCCCTCAGCTCGTTCTGAAAAACTGTTTTTT. The whole variable domain, remainder taken from reference TRBV7-9 and TRBJ1-4, is DTGVSQNPRHKITKRGQNVTFRCDPISEHNRLYWYRQTLGQGPEFLTYFQNEAQLEKSRLLSDRFSAERPKGSFSTLEIQRTEQGDSAMYLCASSYDRPSARSEKLFFGSGTQLSVL.

V and J are TRBV19 and TRBJ1-2; D may be TRBD1 (5 bases). The CDR3 is made up of 11 amino acids. The ends were cut back, 7 bases at V and 12 bases at J, with 15 bases in the middle. From germline, CDR1 is LNHDA and CDR2 SQIVND (reference sequence). The CDR3 region has the DNA TGTGCCAGTACCCTAGGGGCGTCGCACACCTTC. Translated: CASTLGASHTF. The full variable domain, with the rest looked up from reference TRBV19 and TRBJ1-2, is DGGITQSPKYLFRKEGQNVTLSCEQNLNHDAMYWYRQDPGQGLRLIYYSQIVNDFQKGDIAEGYSVSREKKESFPLTVTSAQKNPTAFYLCASTLGASHTFGSGTRLTVV.

The chain employs TRBV6-5 and TRBJ1-2; TRBD1 is a possible D gene (6 bases). The V and J ends lost 5 bases and 5 bases respectively, with 15 bases between them. Germline values: CDR1 MNHEY, CDR2 SVGAGI. The CDR3 totals 14 residues. The CDR3 coding sequence is TGTGCCAGCAGTCGGACAGCCCAAACGTATGGCTACACCTTC. Its protein is CASSRTAQTYGYTF.

The CDR3 spells CAWSVRDSRTSGGTSYEQYF. The CDR3 DNA reads TGTGCCTGGAGTGTCCGTGATAGTAGGACTAGCGGGGGGACCTCCTACGAGCAGTACTTC. This rearrangement joins TRBV30 to TRBJ2-7; 14 bases fit TRBD2. This CDR3 contains 20 residues. V was pared by 0 bases and J by 0 bases, with 13 bases of the junction left unmatched. Germline-derived CDR1 and CDR2 are GTSNPN and SVGIG (reference sequence).

J is TRBJ1-6 and V is TRBV5-5; TRBD1 aligns across 10 bases. Germline V gene data show CDR1 as SGHKS and CDR2 as YYEKEE (reference sequence). This CDR3 is 16 amino acids long. V shed 2 bases and J 8 bases; nucleotides not matched to a gene: 7. DNA of the CDR3: TGTGCCAGCAGCTTAGCTCCGGGACAGGGGTATTCACCCCTCCACTTT. Its protein is CASSLAPGQGYSPLHF.

The chain uses TRBV9 and TRBJ2-6; TRBD1 is a possible D gene (5 bases). The germline CDR1 and CDR2 sequences are SGDLS and YYNGEE. CDR3 length: 17 residues. Deletions cut 0 bases from V and 1 base from J, with 11 bases between. This CDR3 reads CASSVGGHLSGANVLTF. Written as DNA, the CDR3 is TGTGCCAGCAGCGTAGGTGGACATCTTTCTGGGGCCAACGTCCTGACTTTC.

The chain uses TRBV2 and TRBJ1-2, with D possibly being TRBD1 (5 bases). Germline V gene lookup returns CDR1 SNHLY and CDR2 FYNNEI. This CDR3 spans 12 amino acids. Trimming removed 10 bases from V and 4 bases from J, with 13 bases in between. The CDR3: CANTQGLYGYTF. The DNA of the CDR3 is TGTGCCAACACCCAGGGACTCTATGGCTACACCTTC.

The rearrangement uses TRBV6-1 and TRBJ2-3, with TRBD1 matching 7 bases. CDR3 length: 14 residues. Germline CDR1 is MNHNS and CDR2 is SASEGT. After removal of 1 base from V and 5 bases from J, the junction contained 3 bases not matched to a gene. CDR3 DNA sequence: TGTGCCAGCAGTGAAGTACAGGGGATAGATACGCAGTATTTT. This sequence encodes CASSEVQGIDTQYF.

This chain joins TRBV4-1 and TRBJ1-2; maybe TRBD1 (5 bases). CDR1 is MGHRA and CDR2 is YSYEKL in the germline V gene. The V gene lost 6 bases and the J gene lost 4 bases, with 15 bases spanning the gap. The CDR3 extends over 14 amino acids. The CDR3 nucleotides read TGCGCCAGCAGTGCGACAGCTTACCTCTATGGCTACACCTTC. It specifies CASSATAYLYGYTF.

V is TRBV27 and J is TRBJ1-2; no clear D gene. The ends were cut back, 3 bases at V and 7 bases at J, with 18 bases in the middle. This CDR3 contains 15 residues. The germline V gene encodes CDR1 MNHEY and CDR2 SMNVEV (reference sequence). The CDR3: CASSFSDGIERGYTF. CDR3 DNA: TGTGCCAGCAGTTTTTCCGACGGAATAGAGCGTGGCTACACCTTC.

V and J are TRBV6-1 and TRBJ2-3, with D maybe TRBD2 (5 bases). V was trimmed by 0 bases and J by 5 bases, leaving 12 bases between them. Looked up from germline, CDR1 is MNHNS and CDR2 is SASEGT. The CDR3 totals 15 residues. CDR3 bases: TGTGCCAGCAGTGAAGCATCGGGGAGTGAAGATACGCAGTATTTT. It translates to CASSEASGSEDTQYF.

The genes are TRBV18 and TRBJ2-7; D is perhaps TRBD2 (6 bases). Trimming stripped 3 bases from V and 0 bases from J, with 18 bases between. CDR3 length equals 17 residues. CDR1 and CDR2 from the germline V gene are KGHSH and LQKENI. CDR3: CASSPPDGGLDSYEQYF. CDR3 coding DNA: TGTGCCAGCTCACCTCCGGACGGAGGGCTTGACTCCTACGAGCAGTACTTC.

This sequence joins TRBV6-2 or TRBV6-3 and TRBJ1-5, with D possibly being TRBD1 (5 bases). Per the germline V gene, CDR1 is MNHEY and CDR2 is SVGEGT. The CDR3 totals 14 residues. V lost 4 bases and J 5 bases, leaving 12 bases between the germline ends. The CDR3 spells CASSSGQVHQPQHF. The CDR3 coding sequence is TGTGCCAGCAGTTCAGGGCAGGTCCATCAGCCCCAGCATTTT.

The J gene is TRBJ1-2, the V gene TRBV5-5; 7 nucleotides line up with TRBD1. The germline gives CDR1 SGHKS, CDR2 YYEKEE (reference sequence). J was trimmed by 8 bases and V by 4 bases; bases with no gene match: 26. The CDR3 consists of 19 residues. The CDR3 sequence: CASSATGTEPGGVLWGYTF. The CDR3 bases are TGTGCCAGCAGCGCCACCGGGACAGAACCGGGGGGGGTTTTGTGGGGCTACACCTTC. The full variable domain, rest sourced from reference TRBV5-5 and TRBJ1-2, is DAGVTQSPTHLIKTRGQQVTLRCSPISGHKSVSWYQQVLGQGPQFIFQYYEKEERGRGNFPDRFSARQFPNYSSELNVNALLLGDSALYLCASSATGTEPGGVLWGYTFGSGTRLTVV.

The genes are TRBV11-2 and TRBJ2-7, with 11 bases matching TRBD2. With 2 bases clipped from V and 4 bases from J, the junction kept 10 bases outside the gene matches. This CDR3 region has 17 residues. The germline V gene encodes CDR1 SGHAT and CDR2 FQNNGV. In DNA, the CDR3 is TGTGCCAGCAGCTTATGGGAAACTAGCGGGGGCCCGTACGAGCAGTACTTC. Translation gives CASSLWETSGGPYEQYF.

V and J are TRBV21-1 and TRBJ1-1. TRBV21-1 is a known pseudogene. The CDR3 loop spans 16 amino acids. CDR3 DNA: TGTGCCAGCAGCAAAGCGCCTAGGTTCGTGCGCACTGAAGCTTTCTTT. Translated, it gives CASSKAPRFVRTEAFF.

The chain has TRBV28 and TRBJ1-1, with D maybe TRBD1 (5 bases). The CDR3 sequence is 16 residues long. Looked up from germline, CDR1 is MDHEN and CDR2 is SYDVKM. Trimming removed 3 bases at V and 3 bases at J, with 17 bases between. In DNA, the CDR3 is TGTGCCAGCAGTTTGGGGGGTTGGCAAGGGCACACTGAAGCTTTCTTT. Protein sequence: CASSLGGWQGHTEAFF. The whole variable domain, remainder taken from reference TRBV28 and TRBJ1-1, is DVKVTQSSRYLVKRTGEKVFLECVQDMDHENMFWYRQDPGLGLRLIYFSYDVKMKEKGDIPEGYSVSREKKERFSLILESASTNQTSMYLCASSLGGWQGHTEAFFGQGTRLTVV.

The rearrangement joins TRBV7-2 to TRBJ2-3; TRBD2 matches 7 bases. Germline V lookup: CDR1 SGHTA, CDR2 FQGNSA. Losses at the gene ends were 1 base for V and 4 bases for J; bases not matched to a gene: 5. The CDR3 is made up of 15 amino acids. CDR3 in amino acids: CASSLDGRAADTQYF. The CDR3 DNA reads TGTGCCAGCAGCTTAGATGGGAGGGCGGCAGATACGCAGTATTTT.

The CDR3 DNA reads as TGCGCCAGCAGCTTGGGGGGAGCAGCTAATGAAAAACTGTTTTTT. It is translated as CASSLGGAANEKLFF. The rearrangement joins TRBV5-1 to TRBJ1-4; D unclear. The germline V gene has CDR1 SGHRS and CDR2 YFSETQ. The CDR3 length is 15 residues. Trimming took off 0 bases at V and 3 bases at J, with 9 bases between the two ends.

The chain combines TRBV2 with TRBJ1-2; TRBD1 agrees at 7 bases. The CDR3 has 12 amino acids. Germline-derived CDR1 and CDR2 are SNHLY and FYNNEI. CDR3 in DNA: TGTGCTGGCAAAGGGACAGCGGATGGCTACACCTTC. It yields the protein CAGKGTADGYTF.

The chain is built from TRBV27 and TRBJ2-1; D perhaps matches TRBD1 (6 bases). This CDR3 spans 15 amino acids. Trimming left V 2 bases short and J 8 bases short, with 16 bases between. The V gene's germline CDR1 is MNHEY and CDR2 SMNVEV (reference sequence). The CDR3 sequence: CASSLTYWGPDEQFF. CDR3 DNA: TGTGCCAGCAGTTTAACGTATTGGGGGCCCGATGAGCAGTTCTTC.